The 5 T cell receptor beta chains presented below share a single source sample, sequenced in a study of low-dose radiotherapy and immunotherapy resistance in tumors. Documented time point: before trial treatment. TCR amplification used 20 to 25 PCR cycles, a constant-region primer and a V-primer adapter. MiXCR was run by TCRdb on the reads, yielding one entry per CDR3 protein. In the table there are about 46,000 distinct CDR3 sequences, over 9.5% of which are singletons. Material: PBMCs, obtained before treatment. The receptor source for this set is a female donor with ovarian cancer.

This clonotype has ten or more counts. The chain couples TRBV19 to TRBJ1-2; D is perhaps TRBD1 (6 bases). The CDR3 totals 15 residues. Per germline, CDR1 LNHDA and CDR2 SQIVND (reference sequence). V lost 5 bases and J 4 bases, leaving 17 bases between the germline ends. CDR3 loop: CASSRASDRVYGYTF. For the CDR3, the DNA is TGTGCCAGTAGTCGTGCCTCGGACAGAGTCTATGGCTACACCTTC.

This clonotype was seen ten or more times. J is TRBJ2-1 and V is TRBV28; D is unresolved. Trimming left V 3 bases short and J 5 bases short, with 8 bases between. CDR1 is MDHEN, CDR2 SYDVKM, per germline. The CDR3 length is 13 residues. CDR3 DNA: TGTGCCAGCAGTTTCCCCGCAGACAATGAGCAGTTCTTC. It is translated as CASSFPADNEQFF.

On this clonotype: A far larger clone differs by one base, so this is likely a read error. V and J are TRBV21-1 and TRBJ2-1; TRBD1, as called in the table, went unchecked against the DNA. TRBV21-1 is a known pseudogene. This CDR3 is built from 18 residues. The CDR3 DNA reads TGTGCCAGCAGCAAAGGGAGGGGGCCACCTTCCCCACATTACGAGCAGTTCTTC. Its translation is CASSKGRGPPSPHYEQFF.

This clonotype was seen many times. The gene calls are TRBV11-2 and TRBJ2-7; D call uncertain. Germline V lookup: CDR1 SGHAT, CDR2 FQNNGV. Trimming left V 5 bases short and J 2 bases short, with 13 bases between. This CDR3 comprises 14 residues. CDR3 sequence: CASSPYTEAYEQYF. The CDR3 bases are TGTGCCAGCAGCCCTTACACCGAGGCCTACGAGCAGTACTTC.

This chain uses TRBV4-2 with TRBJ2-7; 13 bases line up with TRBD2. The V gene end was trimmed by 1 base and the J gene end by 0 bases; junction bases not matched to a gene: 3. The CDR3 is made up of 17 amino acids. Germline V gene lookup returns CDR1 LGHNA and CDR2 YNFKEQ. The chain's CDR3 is CASSQVGTSGDSYEQYF. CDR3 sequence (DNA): TGTGCCAGCAGCCAAGTAGGGACTAGCGGGGACTCCTACGAGCAGTACTTC.